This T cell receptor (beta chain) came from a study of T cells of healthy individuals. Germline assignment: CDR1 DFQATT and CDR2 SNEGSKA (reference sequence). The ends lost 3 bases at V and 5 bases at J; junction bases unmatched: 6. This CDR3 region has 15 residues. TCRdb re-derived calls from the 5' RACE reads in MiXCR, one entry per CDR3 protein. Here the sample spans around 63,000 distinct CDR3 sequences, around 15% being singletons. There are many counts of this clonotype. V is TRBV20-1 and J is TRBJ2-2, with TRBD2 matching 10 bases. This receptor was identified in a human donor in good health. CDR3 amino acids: CSASPAGGRTGELFF. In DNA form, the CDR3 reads TGCAGTGCTAGCCCAGCGGGGGGGCGAACCGGGGAGCTGTTTTTT.